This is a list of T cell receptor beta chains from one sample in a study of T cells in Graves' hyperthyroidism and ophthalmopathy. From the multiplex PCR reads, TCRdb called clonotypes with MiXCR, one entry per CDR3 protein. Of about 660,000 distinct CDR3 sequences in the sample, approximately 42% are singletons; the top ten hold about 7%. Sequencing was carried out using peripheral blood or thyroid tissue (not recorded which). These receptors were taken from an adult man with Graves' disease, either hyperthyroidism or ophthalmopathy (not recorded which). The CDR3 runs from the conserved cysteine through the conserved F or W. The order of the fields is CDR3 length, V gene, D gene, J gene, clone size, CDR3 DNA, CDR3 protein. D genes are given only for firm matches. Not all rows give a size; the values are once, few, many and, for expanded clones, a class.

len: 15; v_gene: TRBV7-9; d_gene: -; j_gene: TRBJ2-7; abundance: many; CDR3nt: TGTGCCAGCAGCTCCCCAAAGACAAGCACCTACGAGCAGTACTTC; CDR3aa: CASSSPKTSTYEQYF
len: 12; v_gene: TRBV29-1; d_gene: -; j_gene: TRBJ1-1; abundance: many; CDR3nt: TGCAGCGCTGCGCGGGGACGGGCTGAAGCTTTCTTT; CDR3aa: CSAARGRAEAFF
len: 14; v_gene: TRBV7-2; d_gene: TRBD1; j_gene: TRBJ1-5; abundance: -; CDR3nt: TGTGCCAGCAGCCTGGGACAGCTCAATCGGCCCCAGCATTTT; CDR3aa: CASSLGQLNRPQHF
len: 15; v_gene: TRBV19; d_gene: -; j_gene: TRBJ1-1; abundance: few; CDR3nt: TGTGCCAGTAGTATCGACGGCAGGGCCCTCACTGAAGCTTTCTTT; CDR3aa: CASSIDGRALTEAFF
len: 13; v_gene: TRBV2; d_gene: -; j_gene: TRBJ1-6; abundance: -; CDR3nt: TGTGCCAGCAGGCAGGGCATTGGTTCACCCCTCCACTTT; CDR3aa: CASRQGIGSPLHF
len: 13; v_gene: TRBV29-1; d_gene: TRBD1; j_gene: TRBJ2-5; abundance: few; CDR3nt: TGCAGCGTCGGGACAGGGCCACAAGAGACCCAGTACTTC; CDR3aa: CSVGTGPQETQYF
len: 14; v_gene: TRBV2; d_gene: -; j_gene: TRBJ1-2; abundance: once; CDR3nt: TGTGCCAGCAGTTTAACCTTCGGGTGGGCGGGCTACACCTTC; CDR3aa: CASSLTFGWAGYTF
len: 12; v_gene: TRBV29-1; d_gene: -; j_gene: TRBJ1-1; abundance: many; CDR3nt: TGCAGCGTCGAACGCTGGACAGATGAAGCTTTCTTT; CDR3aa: CSVERWTDEAFF
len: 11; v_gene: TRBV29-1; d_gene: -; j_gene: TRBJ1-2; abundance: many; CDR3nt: TGCAGCGTAAGCTCGGGCCTACTCTACACCTTC; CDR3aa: CSVSSGLLYTF
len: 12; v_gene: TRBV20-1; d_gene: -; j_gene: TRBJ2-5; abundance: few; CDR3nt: TGCAGTGCTAGTGAAAGCAGCGAGACCCAGTACTTC; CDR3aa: CSASESSETQYF
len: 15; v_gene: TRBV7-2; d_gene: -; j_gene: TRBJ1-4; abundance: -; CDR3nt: TGTGCCAGCAGCCAAACGGATGCAACTAATGAAAAACTGTTTTTT; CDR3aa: CASSQTDATNEKLFF
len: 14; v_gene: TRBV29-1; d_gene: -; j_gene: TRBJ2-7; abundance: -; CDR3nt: TGCAGCGTATACGAGCCAGGGAAACTACACGAGCAGTACTTC; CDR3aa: CSVYEPGKLHEQYF
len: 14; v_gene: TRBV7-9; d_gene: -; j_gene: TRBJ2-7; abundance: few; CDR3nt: TGTGCCAGCAGCCCATCTGCGGTTTCCTACGAGCAGTACTTC; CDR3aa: CASSPSAVSYEQYF
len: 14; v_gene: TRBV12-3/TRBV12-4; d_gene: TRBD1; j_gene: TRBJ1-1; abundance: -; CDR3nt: TGTGCCAGCAGTTCCGGGACAGGGAAACCTGAAGCTTTCTTT; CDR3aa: CASSSGTGKPEAFF
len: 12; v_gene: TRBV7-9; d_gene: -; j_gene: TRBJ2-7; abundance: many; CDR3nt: TGTGCCAGCAGCTCCTCCTCCTACGAGCAGTACTTC; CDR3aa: CASSSSSYEQYF
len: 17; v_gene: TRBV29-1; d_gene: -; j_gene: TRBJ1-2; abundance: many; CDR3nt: TGCAGCGTTGAAGATCCTGGACAGACGGGCGTTGACTATGGCTACACCTTC; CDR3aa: CSVEDPGQTGVDYGYTF
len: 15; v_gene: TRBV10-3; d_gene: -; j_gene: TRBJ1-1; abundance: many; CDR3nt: TGTGCCATCAGTCGGGGGGCAGGCCTGAACACTGAAGCTTTCTTT; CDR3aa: CAISRGAGLNTEAFF
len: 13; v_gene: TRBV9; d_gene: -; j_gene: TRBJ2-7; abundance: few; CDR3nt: TGTGCCAGCAGAAAGACAGGCTACTACGAGCAGTACTTC; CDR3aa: CASRKTGYYEQYF